The rows below give T cell receptor beta chains drawn from one sample of a study of follicular helper T cells after annual influenza vaccination. Only in-frame clones appear in the TCRdb table, and some are missing; sequencing was by immunoSEQ multiplex PCR. The data hold around 10,000 clones, with over 70% observed a single time. Sample: CXCR5+ CD38- circulating T follicular helper cells from blood, taken on the day of influenza vaccination. The origin of the receptors is an adult who received the influenza vaccine. CDR3s leave out the opening cysteine and the closing phenylalanine or tryptophan. Each record gives: V gene, CDR3 protein.

V: TRBV18; CDR3: ASSLRSGDPTDTQY
V: TRBV4-2; CDR3: ASSRDASGKSYEQY
V: TRBV7-9; CDR3: ASSFDSGRPTEAF
V: TRBV6-5; CDR3: ASGLKALMNTEAF
V: TRBV4-2; CDR3: ASSQNYGTSGNIQY
V: TRBV4-2; CDR3: ASSQTGDPGANVLT
V: TRBV30; CDR3: AWSQQGYEQY
V: TRBV5-6; CDR3: ASSLGGQGAQGTQY
V: TRBV28; CDR3: ASSPSGTRDYGYT
V: TRBV7-2; CDR3: ASSLTGKPETQY
V: TRBV6-1; CDR3: ASSEALLGGRLKVGYT
V: TRBV20-1; CDR3: SARLGDTQY
V: TRBV30; CDR3: AWSVLSSGNTIY
V: TRBV5-4; CDR3: ASSYPGQGAKNIQY
V: TRBV7-8; CDR3: ASSLGGSEKLF
V: TRBV6-5; CDR3: ASSYDSNYGYT
V: TRBV10-3; CDR3: AIRLGQANTGELF
V: TRBV6-5; CDR3: ASSYEGGGSYEQY
V: TRBV25-1; CDR3: ASSGDRSYEQY
V: TRBV11-2; CDR3: ASSRRPTSGSADTQY
V: TRBV19; CDR3: ASSLKGVPNTEAF
V: TRBV7-2; CDR3: ASSRGTNEKLF
V: TRBV7-2; CDR3: ASSLPQGNEQF
V: TRBV20-1; CDR3: SAQHSYEQY
V: TRBV6-5; CDR3: ASSPPGQFTDTQY
V: TRBV6-5; CDR3: ASKARGFSYEQY
V: TRBV7-2; CDR3: ASSSHNEQF
V: TRBV6-5; CDR3: ASSRDRGQPQH
V: TRBV5-1; CDR3: ASSFLPGQADYT
V: TRBV10-3; CDR3: AISEPGMGPIYEQY
V: TRBV2; CDR3: AGKGGAQGYSPLH
V: TRBV28; CDR3: ASRAGWEQY
V: TRBV6-5; CDR3: ASSYSQNYNYGYT
V: TRBV30; CDR3: AWSPSRSRSTGELF
V: TRBV19; CDR3: ASSIEDRGYYGYT
V: TRBV28; CDR3: ASSPPAGDSYEQY
V: TRBV27; CDR3: ASMSLKGSTDTQY
V: TRBV6-1; CDR3: ASSEVGTPGYQPQH
V: TRBV29-1; CDR3: SVVTSVEAF
V: TRBV2; CDR3: ASSEVPRGPTQY
V: TRBV7-8; CDR3: ASSSTGLAPDTQY
V: TRBV7-8; CDR3: ASSSRETQY
V: TRBV10-3; CDR3: AISENDATDTQY
V: TRBV28; CDR3: ASSSYGGNTEAF
V: TRBV27; CDR3: ASRGTDNVGSYNEQF
V: TRBV2; CDR3: ASSTGGAYEQY
V: TRBV15; CDR3: ATSRGQSTDTEAF
V: TRBV5-1; CDR3: ASSSGSGNSPLH
V: TRBV28; CDR3: ASSRTGTGHQPQH
V: TRBV5-1; CDR3: ASSLDGSWNEQF
V: TRBV7-6; CDR3: ASSPGSGWTDTQY